Below, 29 T cell receptor beta chains from the same sample are listed, as sequenced in a study of identical twins. TCRdb processed the 5' RACE reads anew with MiXCR; each CDR3 protein has one entry. The sample lists about 530,000 distinct CDR3 sequences; 13% to 15% were seen once. The sample was also linked to a second study, of yellow fever vaccine responses in identical twins.

The specimen sequenced was CD4+ T cells sorted from blood. These TCRs come from a woman in her late teens or twenties in good health.

The chain carries TRBV29-1 and TRBJ1-2, with D possibly TRBD1 on 5 matching bases. Trimming left V 3 bases short and J 8 bases short, with 10 bases between. Germline V CDR1 and CDR2: SQVTM, ANQGSEA. The CDR3 spans 11 residues. The CDR3 DNA follows: TGCAGCGTTGAGGGACGGTCCGGCTACACCTTC. Translated, it gives CSVEGRSGYTF.

This clonotype was recorded a few times. The V call is TRBV25-1, the J call TRBJ1-5; TRBD1 matches 8 bases. Trimming at V came to 3 bases and at J to 7 bases, leaving 2 bases not matched to a gene. The germline gives CDR1 MGHDK, CDR2 SYGVNS. The CDR3 is made up of 13 amino acids. The CDR3, as DNA: TGTGCCAGCAGTGAGGGGGACAGGCAGCCCCAGCATTTT. Protein product: CASSEGDRQPQHF. Full variable domain (outside the CDR3, taken from reference TRBV25-1 and TRBJ1-5): EADIYQTPRYLVIGTGKKITLECSQTMGHDKMYWYQQDPGMELHLIHYSYGVNSTEKGDLSSESTVSRIRTEHFPLTLESARPSHTSQYLCASSEGDRQPQHFGDGTRLSIL.

This clonotype was seen only a few times. V usage is TRBV20-1 and J usage is TRBJ2-3, with D possibly matching TRBD2 (6 bases). Looked up from germline, CDR1 is DFQATT and CDR2 is SNEGSKA (reference sequence). This CDR3 is built from 15 residues. The V end was cut by 3 bases, the J end by 2 bases, with 15 bases between. The CDR3 nucleotides read TGCAGTGCTAGTATGGTCGGAGGGAACACAGATACGCAGTATTTT. Translation: CSASMVGGNTDTQYF.

The rearrangement uses TRBV25-1 and TRBJ1-1; TRBD1 matches 10 bases. With 6 bases clipped from V and 0 bases from J, the junction kept 4 bases outside the gene matches. Per the germline V gene, CDR1 is MGHDK and CDR2 is SYGVNS. CDR3 length: 15 amino acids. The CDR3 spells CASSPDRGVNTEAFF. The CDR3 DNA sequence: TGTGCCAGCAGCCCGGACAGGGGGGTGAACACTGAAGCTTTCTTT.

V usage is TRBV12-3 or TRBV12-4 and J usage is TRBJ2-5; D is unclear. This CDR3 comprises 12 residues. Trimming removed 5 bases at V and 5 bases at J, with 9 bases between. CDR3 in DNA: TGTGCCAGCAGTAACCTTTGGGAGACCCAGTACTTC. This translates into CASSNLWETQYF.

The rearrangement joins TRBV7-2 to TRBJ2-3; TRBD2 agrees at 11 bases. This CDR3 region has 17 residues. The germline CDR1 and CDR2 sequences are SGHTA and FQGNSA. Trimming cost V 0 bases and J 5 bases; bases outside gene matches: 7. CDR3 DNA: TGTGCCAGCAGCTTAGCGCGACTAGCGGGGCGGGGAGATACGCAGTATTTT. Translated: CASSLARLAGRGDTQYF.

This clonotype has ten or more counts. The chain has TRBV20-1 and TRBJ2-1, with TRBD2 identical over 7 bases. V lost 0 bases to trimming and J lost 11 bases; unmatched junction nucleotides: 7. CDR1 is DFQATT and CDR2 is SNEGSKA in the germline V gene (reference sequence). The CDR3 is 13 residues long. The CDR3 DNA follows: TGCAGTGCTAGAGAGGTTGGCGGGAGTAAGCAGTTCTTC. It specifies CSAREVGGSKQFF.

This clonotype has at least ten counts. This sequence joins TRBV12-3 or TRBV12-4 and TRBJ1-5, with no clear D. The CDR3 covers 16 residues. Deletions cut 2 bases from V and 2 bases from J, with 13 bases between. This CDR3 is CASSLSGRFGNQPQHF. Here the CDR3 DNA reads TGTGCCAGCAGTTTATCTGGGAGATTTGGCAATCAGCCCCAGCATTTT.

In its sample, this clonotype was seen a few times. V gene TRBV7-9 combines with J gene TRBJ2-2; the match to TRBD1 covers 9 bases. This CDR3 spans 14 amino acids. The trim removed 6 bases at V and 7 bases at J, leaving 6 bases unmatched. Germline V gives CDR1 SEHNR, CDR2 FQNEAQ (reference sequence). CDR3 coding DNA: TGTGCCAGCAGACTCACAGGGGGCGGCGGGGAGCTGTTTTTT. Its translation: CASRLTGGGGELFF.

The chain carries TRBV28 and TRBJ2-3, with a possible D match to TRBD1 (6 bases). V lost 6 bases and J 9 bases, leaving 13 bases between the germline ends. The CDR3 covers 12 residues. CDR1 and CDR2 (germline): MDHEN, SYDVKM. CDR3 DNA: TGTGCCAGCAGCCCAGGGACAAGGACGCAGTATTTT. It specifies CASSPGTRTQYF.

The chain links TRBV12-3 or TRBV12-4 to TRBJ2-5, with TRBD1 matching over 9 bases. This CDR3 contains 17 residues. The V segment lost 6 bases and the J segment 5 bases; nucleotides outside the gene matches: 16. The CDR3 nucleotides are TGTGCCAGCAGCACTCGCACCGGGACAGGGTTTCGGGAGACCCAGTACTTC. Amino acid sequence: CASSTRTGTGFRETQYF.

This clonotype was picked up a small number of times. The J gene is TRBJ2-5, the V gene TRBV5-1, with D uncertain. V lost 0 bases to trimming and J lost 2 bases, with 11 bases between them. CDR1 SGHRS and CDR2 YFSETQ come from the germline V gene. The CDR3 contains 15 residues. The CDR3 DNA reads TGCGCCAGCAGCTTGGGTGGGGAAAGACAAGAGACCCAGTACTTC. Protein: CASSLGGERQETQYF.

The genes are TRBV13 and TRBJ2-1; a possible D gene is TRBD2 (6 bases). The CDR3 has 16 residues. Trimming removed 0 bases from V and 1 base from J, with 10 bases in between. CDR1 and CDR2 (germline): PRHDT, FYEKMQ (reference sequence). CDR3 DNA: TGTGCCAGCAGCTTAGGGTACAGCGGGTCCTACAATGAGCAGTTCTTC. Translation: CASSLGYSGSYNEQFF.

The table lists this clonotype with a few counts. The rearrangement uses TRBV12-3 or TRBV12-4 and TRBJ1-1; 8 bases are a match to TRBD1. Trimming removed 2 bases from V and 11 bases from J; junction bases left unmatched: 1. The CDR3 sequence is 11 residues long. The CDR3 is CASSLYRGAFF. In DNA form, the CDR3 reads TGTGCCAGCAGTTTATACAGGGGGGCTTTCTTT.

This rearrangement joins TRBV16 to TRBJ1-4; D not resolved. From germline, CDR1 is KGHSY and CDR2 FQNENV. The CDR3 totals 15 residues. V was trimmed by 0 bases and J by 8 bases, leaving 13 bases between them. The CDR3 bases are TGTGCCAGCAGCCAATCGACGCCAGCTTTCGAAAAACTGTTTTTT. This codes for CASSQSTPAFEKLFF.

This clonotype has a handful of counts. The rearrangement joins TRBV27 to TRBJ2-2; D may be TRBD1 (6 bases). The CDR3 spans 16 residues. Trimming shortened V by 7 bases and J by 0 bases, and 15 bases separated the two germline ends. CDR1 is MNHEY, CDR2 SMNVEV, per germline (reference sequence). The CDR3 region has the DNA TGTGCCAGCAACATTTGGGGGACACCGAACACCGGGGAGCTGTTTTTT. This encodes CASNIWGTPNTGELFF.

The chain couples TRBV20-1 to TRBJ2-7; 10 nucleotides agree with TRBD1. V lost 0 bases, J lost 0 bases, and 8 bases stayed unmatched. Germline V CDR1 and CDR2: DFQATT, SNEGSKA (reference sequence). The CDR3 length is 17 residues. The CDR3 DNA is TGCAGTGCTAGAGATCCCCGGGACAGGGGTAGCTCCTACGAGCAGTACTTC. As protein: CSARDPRDRGSSYEQYF.

The CDR3 nucleotides read TGTGCCAGCAGCGTAGTTACGGGACTGGACACAGATACGCAGTATTTT. Translating it yields CASSVVTGLDTDTQYF. The chain recombines TRBV9 with TRBJ2-3, with TRBD2 as a possible D gene (6 bases). Trimming cost V 0 bases and J 2 bases, with 13 bases left between them. Germline lookup yields CDR1 SGDLS and CDR2 YYNGEE. This CDR3 has 16 residues.

The gene calls are TRBV12-3 or TRBV12-4 and TRBJ2-2; D is unclear. V was trimmed by 2 bases and J by 6 bases, leaving 13 bases between them. The CDR3 is 15 amino acids. Here the CDR3 DNA reads TGTGCCAGCAGTTTACGAAGGGAAGGAGCCGGGGAGCTGTTTTTT. Translated, it gives CASSLRREGAGELFF.

This clonotype was seen a handful of times. The V call is TRBV20-1, the J call TRBJ2-1; D might be TRBD1 or TRBD2, each matching 7 bases. Deletions cut 2 bases from V and 9 bases from J, with 14 bases between. The length of the CDR3 is 13 residues. Germline lookup yields CDR1 DFQATT and CDR2 SNEGSKA (reference sequence). This CDR3 reads CSARLAEGAEQFF. The CDR3 nucleotides are TGCAGTGCTAGACTAGCGGAGGGGGCTGAGCAGTTCTTC.

This clonotype occurred a few times. The chain couples TRBV10-3 to TRBJ1-2; no clear D gene. Germline CDR1 and CDR2: ENHRY and SYGVKD. Trimming cost V 0 bases and J 8 bases, with 4 bases left between them. The CDR3 runs to 11 residues. CDR3 DNA: TGTGCCATCAGTGAGTCAAAAGGCTACACCTTC. Protein product: CAISESKGYTF.

The chain joins TRBV12-3 or TRBV12-4 to TRBJ2-1; tentatively, D is TRBD2 (6 bases). The CDR3 is made up of 14 amino acids. V dropped 8 bases and J dropped 6 bases, with 17 bases sitting between them. For the CDR3, the DNA is TGTGCCAGCGCACCCCAGGAGGGGTCCAATGAGCAGTTCTTC. This translates into CASAPQEGSNEQFF.

This chain connects TRBV19 to TRBJ2-3, with D unclear. The V end was cut by 3 bases, the J end by 5 bases, with 3 bases between. Germline CDR1 is LNHDA and CDR2 is SQIVND (reference sequence). The CDR3 totals 11 residues. CDR3: CASSILDTQYF. In DNA form, the CDR3 reads TGTGCCAGTAGTATCCTAGATACGCAGTATTTT.

This clonotype was counted many times. This chain links TRBV5-1 with TRBJ1-4, with 8 bases that match TRBD1. Germline V gene sequence: CDR1 SGHRS, CDR2 YFSETQ. J lost 8 bases, V lost 2 bases, and 5 bases had no gene match. The CDR3 runs 14 residues. The CDR3 loop reads CASSFNRGGEKLFF. The CDR3 coding sequence is TGCGCCAGCAGCTTCAACAGGGGGGGCGAAAAACTGTTTTTT.

This clonotype was recorded a few times. This rearrangement joins TRBV20-1 to TRBJ2-4, with TRBD1 matching 9 bases. With 2 bases clipped from V and 6 bases from J, the junction kept 11 bases outside the gene matches. The CDR3 is made up of 16 amino acids. CDR1 DFQATT and CDR2 SNEGSKA come from the germline V gene (reference sequence). The CDR3 DNA follows: TGCAGTGCTAGACCGCCGGGACAGGGATGGAGAAACATTCAGTACTTC. The encoded protein is CSARPPGQGWRNIQYF.

This clonotype was detected only a few times. The chain uses TRBV6-1 and TRBJ2-2; 8 positions match TRBD1. The CDR3 has 15 amino acids. Germline-derived CDR1 and CDR2 are MNHNS and SASEGT. The ends lost 7 bases at V and 0 bases at J; junction bases unmatched: 4. CDR3 DNA: TGTGCCAGCAACCGACAGGGGACGAACACCGGGGAGCTGTTTTTT. This translates into CASNRQGTNTGELFF.

This clonotype showed up just a few times. This chain links TRBV6-5 with TRBJ2-6; no reliable D call. The CDR3 consists of 17 residues. V lost 0 bases and J 2 bases, leaving 11 bases between the germline ends. Per germline, CDR1 MNHEY and CDR2 SVGAGI. The CDR3 sequence: CASSYSTRFAGANVLTF. As DNA, the CDR3 is TGTGCCAGCAGTTACTCGACCAGGTTTGCTGGGGCCAACGTCCTGACTTTC.

V is TRBV12-3 or TRBV12-4 and J is TRBJ2-3, with 9 bases that match TRBD2. The CDR3 is 12 amino acids. The ends lost 6 bases at V and 7 bases at J; junction bases unmatched: 2. The CDR3 nucleotides are TGTGCCAGCAGGGCTAGCGGGAATACGCAGTATTTT. Protein: CASRASGNTQYF.

V is TRBV9 and J is TRBJ2-1; TRBD2 matches 9 bases. The CDR3 is 14 residues long. V dropped 5 bases and J dropped 8; count of bases not matched to a gene: 8. Germline V lookup: CDR1 SGDLS, CDR2 YYNGEE. This CDR3 is CASRRPGLADEQFF. CDR3 nucleotide sequence: TGTGCCAGCAGAAGACCGGGACTAGCCGATGAGCAGTTCTTC.